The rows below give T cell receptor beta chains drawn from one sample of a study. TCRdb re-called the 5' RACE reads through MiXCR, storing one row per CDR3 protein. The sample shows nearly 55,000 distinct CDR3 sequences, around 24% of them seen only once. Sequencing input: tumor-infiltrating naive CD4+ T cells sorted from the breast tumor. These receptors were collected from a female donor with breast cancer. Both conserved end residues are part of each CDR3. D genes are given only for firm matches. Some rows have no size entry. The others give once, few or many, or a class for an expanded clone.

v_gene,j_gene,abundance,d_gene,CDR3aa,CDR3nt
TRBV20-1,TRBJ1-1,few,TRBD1,CSAHRGRNTEAFF,TGCAGTGCTCACAGGGGACGGAACACTGAAGCTTTCTTT
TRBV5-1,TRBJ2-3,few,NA,CASALWDAGGTDTQYF,TGCGCCAGCGCCTTATGGGACGCCGGTGGGACAGATACGCAGTATTTT
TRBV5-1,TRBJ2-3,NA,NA,CASILGVTSTDTQYF,TGCGCCAGCATCTTGGGAGTAACTAGCACAGATACGCAGTATTTT
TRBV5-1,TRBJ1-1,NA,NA,CASSSLRAGNTEAFF,TGCGCCAGCAGCTCCTTAAGAGCAGGGAACACTGAAGCTTTCTTT
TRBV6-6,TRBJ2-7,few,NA,CASSPKQGLPYEQYF,TGTGCCAGCAGCCCTAAACAGGGTTTACCCTACGAGCAGTACTTC
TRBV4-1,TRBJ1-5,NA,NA,CASSQVSAEPQHF,TGCGCCAGCAGCCAAGTTTCGGCAGAGCCCCAGCATTTT
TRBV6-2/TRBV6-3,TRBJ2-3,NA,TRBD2,CASSQGTSYRVDTQYF,TGTGCCAGCAGTCAGGGGACTAGCTACCGGGTGGATACGCAGTATTTT
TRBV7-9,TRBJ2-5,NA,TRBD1,CASERDRANQETQYF,TGTGCCAGCGAGAGGGACAGGGCGAATCAAGAGACCCAGTACTTC
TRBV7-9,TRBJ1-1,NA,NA,CASSSGGPRDTEAFF,TGTGCCAGCAGTTCGGGGGGCCCTAGGGACACTGAAGCTTTCTTT
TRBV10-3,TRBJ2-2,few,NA,CAISTGVGGELFF,TGTGCCATCAGTACGGGAGTCGGCGGGGAGCTGTTTTTT
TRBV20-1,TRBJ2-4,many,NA,CSARDIHGQNIQYF,TGCAGTGCTCGGGACATCCATGGTCAAAACATTCAGTACTTC
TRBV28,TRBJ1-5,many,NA,CASSLPTGYRNQPQHF,TGTGCCAGCAGTTTACCCACAGGGTATAGAAATCAGCCCCAGCATTTT
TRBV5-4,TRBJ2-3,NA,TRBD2,CASSLTSVTTDTQYF,TGTGCCAGCAGCCTTACTAGCGTTACCACAGATACGCAGTATTTT
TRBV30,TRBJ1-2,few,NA,CAWSVSFFYGYTF,TGTGCCTGGAGTGTCTCGTTCTTCTATGGCTACACCTTC
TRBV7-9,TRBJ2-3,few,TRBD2,CASSRRGLPDTQYF,TGTGCCAGCAGCCGGCGGGGGTTACCAGATACGCAGTATTTT
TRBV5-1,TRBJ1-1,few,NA,CASSLRTLNTEAFF,TGCGCCAGCAGCTTGAGAACGTTGAACACTGAAGCTTTCTTT